This T cell receptor beta chain was sequenced in a study of blood T cell repertoires in COVID-19. The wider study: The study drew acute and convalescent COVID-19 samples from the United States, Italy and Spain. PBMCs, B-cell-depleted T cells, or T cells provided the cDNA or gDNA that made up the material.

Original processing notes: Researchers report that nucleated cell counts were estimated from reference gene primer amplification. The data were produced by immunoSEQ multiplex PCR, yet TCRdb's version contains in-frame clones alone and is incomplete. The V and J calls and the clone size are those of that table, but D and trimming were determined from the DNA. The sample yields around 370,000 clones, around 90% seen once. CDR3 size: 15 residues. Unmatched junction bases numbered 6, after V lost 3 bases and J lost 5 bases. Germline lookup yields CDR1 KGHDR and CDR2 SFDVKD. The chain employs TRBV24-1 and TRBJ2-7, with TRBD2 identical over 10 bases. The sequenced material came from peripheral blood. This clonotype was obtained from a man aged 18 to 35 with active or convalescent COVID-19. The CDR3 spells CATSDPQREGDEQYF. DNA of the CDR3: TGTGCCACCAGTGATCCGCAGCGGGAGGGAGACGAGCAGTACTTC.